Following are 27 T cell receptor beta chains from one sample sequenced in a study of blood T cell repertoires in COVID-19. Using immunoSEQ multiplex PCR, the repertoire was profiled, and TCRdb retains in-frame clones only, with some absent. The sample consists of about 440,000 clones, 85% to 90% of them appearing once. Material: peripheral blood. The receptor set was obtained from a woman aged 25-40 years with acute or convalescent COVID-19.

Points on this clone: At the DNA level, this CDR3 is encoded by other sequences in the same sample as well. The CDR3 bases are TGCGCCAGCAGCGGGCTAGCGGGGGAGACCCAGTACTTC. It codes for CASSGLAGETQYF. The chain combines TRBV5-1 with TRBJ2-5; 9 bases line up with TRBD2. Trimming took 4 bases from V and 5 from J; bases not matched to a gene: 3. Germline loops: CDR1 SGHRS, CDR2 YFSETQ. The CDR3 extends over 13 amino acids.

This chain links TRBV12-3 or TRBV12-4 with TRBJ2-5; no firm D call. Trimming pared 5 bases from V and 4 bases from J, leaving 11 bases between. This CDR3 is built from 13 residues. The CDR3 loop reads CASSGSRRETQYF. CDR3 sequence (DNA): TGTGCCAGCAGTGGGTCCCGGAGAGAGACCCAGTACTTC.

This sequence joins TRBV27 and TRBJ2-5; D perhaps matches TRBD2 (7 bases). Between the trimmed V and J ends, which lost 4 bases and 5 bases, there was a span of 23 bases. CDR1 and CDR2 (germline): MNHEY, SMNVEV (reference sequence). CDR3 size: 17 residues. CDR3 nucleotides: TGTGCCAGCAGTTCACGGGGGGCCGGGGAGGTTCGGGAGACCCAGTACTTC. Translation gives CASSSRGAGEVRETQYF.

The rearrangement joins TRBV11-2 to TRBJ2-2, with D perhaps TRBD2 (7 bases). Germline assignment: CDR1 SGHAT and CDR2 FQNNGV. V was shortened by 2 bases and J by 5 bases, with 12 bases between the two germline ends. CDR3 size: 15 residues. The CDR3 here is CASSLFGGPTGELFF. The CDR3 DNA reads TGTGCCAGCAGCTTATTCGGGGGGCCAACCGGGGAGCTGTTTTTT.

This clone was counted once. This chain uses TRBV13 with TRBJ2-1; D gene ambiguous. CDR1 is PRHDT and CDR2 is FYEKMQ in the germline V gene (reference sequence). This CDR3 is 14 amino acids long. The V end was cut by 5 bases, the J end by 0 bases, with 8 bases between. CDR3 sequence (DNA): TGTGCCAGCAGCCGAGGATACTCCTACAATGAGCAGTTCTTC. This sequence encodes CASSRGYSYNEQFF.

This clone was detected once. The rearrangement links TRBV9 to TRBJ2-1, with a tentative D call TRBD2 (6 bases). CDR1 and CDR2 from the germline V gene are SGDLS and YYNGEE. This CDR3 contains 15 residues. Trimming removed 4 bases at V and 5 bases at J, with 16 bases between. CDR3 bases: TGTGCCAGCAGCCCAATATCCGGGACTCACAATGAGCAGTTCTTC. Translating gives CASSPISGTHNEQFF.

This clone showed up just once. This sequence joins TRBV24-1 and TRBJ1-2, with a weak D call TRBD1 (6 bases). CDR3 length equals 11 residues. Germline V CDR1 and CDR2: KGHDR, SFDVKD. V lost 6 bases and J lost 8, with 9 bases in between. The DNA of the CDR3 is TGTGCCACCAGTACAGGGCACGGCTACACCTTC. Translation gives CATSTGHGYTF.

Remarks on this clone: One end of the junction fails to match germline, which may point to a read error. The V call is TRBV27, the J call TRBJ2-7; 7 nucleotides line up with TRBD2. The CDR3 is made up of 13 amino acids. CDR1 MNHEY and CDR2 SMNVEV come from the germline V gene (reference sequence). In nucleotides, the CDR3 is TGTGCCAGCAGTTTATTGGTGGGGGGGTGGCCAAACTTC. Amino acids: CASSLLVGGWPNF.

The CDR3 DNA follows: TGTGCCAGCAGCTGGGGGGGAAATAGCAATCAGCCCCAGCATTTT. This sequence encodes CASSWGGNSNQPQHF. This chain links TRBV5-5 with TRBJ1-5; TRBD1 is a possible D gene (5 bases). The germline V gene has CDR1 SGHKS and CDR2 YYEKEE (reference sequence). CDR3 length: 15 amino acids. V was shortened by 3 bases and J by 0 bases, with 10 bases between the two germline ends. Drawing the rest from reference TRBV5-5 and TRBJ1-5, the complete variable domain is DAGVTQSPTHLIKTRGQQVTLRCSPISGHKSVSWYQQVLGQGPQFIFQYYEKEERGRGNFPDRFSARQFPNYSSELNVNALLLGDSALYLCASSWGGNSNQPQHFGDGTRLSIL.

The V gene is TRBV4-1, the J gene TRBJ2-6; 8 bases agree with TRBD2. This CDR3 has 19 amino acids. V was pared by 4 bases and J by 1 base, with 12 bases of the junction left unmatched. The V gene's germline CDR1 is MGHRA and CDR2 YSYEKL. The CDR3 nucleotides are TGCGCCAGCAGCCGATCCTTGACTAGCGTCTGGTCTGGGGCCAACGTCCTGACTTTC. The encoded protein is CASSRSLTSVWSGANVLTF.

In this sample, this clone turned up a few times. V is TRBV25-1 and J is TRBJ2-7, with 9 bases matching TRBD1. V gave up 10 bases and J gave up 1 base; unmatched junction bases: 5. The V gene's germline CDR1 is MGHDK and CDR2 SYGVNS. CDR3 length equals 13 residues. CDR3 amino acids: CATRDRASYEQYF. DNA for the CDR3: TGTGCCACTAGGGACAGGGCATCCTACGAGCAGTACTTC.

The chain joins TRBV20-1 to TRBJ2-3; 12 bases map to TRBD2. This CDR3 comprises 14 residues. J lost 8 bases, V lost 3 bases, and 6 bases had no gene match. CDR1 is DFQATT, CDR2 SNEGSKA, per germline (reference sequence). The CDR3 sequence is CSASGLAGPGTQYF. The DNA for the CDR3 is TGCAGTGCTAGTGGACTAGCGGGACCGGGTACGCAGTATTTT.

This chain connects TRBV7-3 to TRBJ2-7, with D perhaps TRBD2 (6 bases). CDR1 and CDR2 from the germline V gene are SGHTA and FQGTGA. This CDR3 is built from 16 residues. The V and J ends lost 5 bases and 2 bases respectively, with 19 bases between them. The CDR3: CASSLGTRGAPYEQYF. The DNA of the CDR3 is TGTGCCAGCAGCCTCGGGACTCGTGGGGCTCCCTACGAGCAGTACTTC.

CDR3 in amino acids: CASSPLGVDGYTF. CDR3 in DNA: TGTGCCAGCAGCCCGTTAGGGGTAGATGGCTACACCTTC. This rearrangement joins TRBV14 to TRBJ1-2; D may be TRBD1 (5 bases). CDR3 length: 13 residues. From germline, CDR1 is SGHDN and CDR2 FVKESK. The V end was cut by 4 bases, the J end by 6 bases, with 12 bases between. Together with reference TRBV14 and TRBJ1-2, the CDR3 gives the full variable domain: EAGVTQFPSHSVIEKGQTVTLRCDPISGHDNLYWYRRVMGKEIKFLLHFVKESKQDESGMPNNRFLAERTGGTYSTLKVQPAELEDSGVYFCASSPLGVDGYTFGSGTRLTVV.

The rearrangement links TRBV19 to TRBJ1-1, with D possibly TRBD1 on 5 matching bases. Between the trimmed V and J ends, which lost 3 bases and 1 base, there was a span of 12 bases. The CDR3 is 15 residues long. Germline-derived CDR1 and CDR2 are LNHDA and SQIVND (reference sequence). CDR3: CASSIMRDWNTEAFF. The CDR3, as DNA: TGTGCCAGTAGTATCATGAGGGACTGGAACACTGAAGCTTTCTTT.

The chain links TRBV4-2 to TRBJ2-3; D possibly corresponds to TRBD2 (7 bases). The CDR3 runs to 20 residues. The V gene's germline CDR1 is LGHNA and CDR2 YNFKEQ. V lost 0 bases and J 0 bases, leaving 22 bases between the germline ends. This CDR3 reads CASSQEQDGGPTKSTDTQYF. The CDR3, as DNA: TGTGCCAGCAGCCAAGAACAGGACGGGGGGCCCACCAAGAGCACAGATACGCAGTATTTT.

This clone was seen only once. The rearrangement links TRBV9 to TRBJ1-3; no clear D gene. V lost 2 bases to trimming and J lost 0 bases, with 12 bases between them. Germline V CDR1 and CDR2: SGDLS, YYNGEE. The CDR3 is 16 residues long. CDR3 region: CASSVYGIPSGNTIYF. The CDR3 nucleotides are TGTGCCAGCAGCGTTTACGGGATTCCCTCTGGAAACACCATATATTTT.

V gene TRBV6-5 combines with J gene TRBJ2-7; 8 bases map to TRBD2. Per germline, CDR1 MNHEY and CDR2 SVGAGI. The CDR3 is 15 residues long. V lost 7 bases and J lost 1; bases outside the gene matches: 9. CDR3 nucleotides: TGTGCCAGCAAGACCTGGCGGGGGGATTCCTACGAGCAGTACTTC. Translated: CASKTWRGDSYEQYF.

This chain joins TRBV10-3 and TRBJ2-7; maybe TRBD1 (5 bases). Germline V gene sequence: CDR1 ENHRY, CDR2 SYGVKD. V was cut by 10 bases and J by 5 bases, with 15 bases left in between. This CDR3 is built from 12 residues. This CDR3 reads CATGQGPHEQYF. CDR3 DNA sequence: TGTGCCACCGGCCAGGGTCCCCACGAGCAGTACTTC.

The CDR3 nucleotides are TGCAGTGCTAGAGATCGAGATACGCAGTATTTT. Its protein product is CSARDRDTQYF. The chain joins TRBV20-1 to TRBJ2-3; D ambiguous. The CDR3 is 11 residues long. The germline V and J ends were trimmed by 0 bases and 5 bases, with 3 bases remaining between them. Germline lookup yields CDR1 DFQATT and CDR2 SNEGSKA (reference sequence).

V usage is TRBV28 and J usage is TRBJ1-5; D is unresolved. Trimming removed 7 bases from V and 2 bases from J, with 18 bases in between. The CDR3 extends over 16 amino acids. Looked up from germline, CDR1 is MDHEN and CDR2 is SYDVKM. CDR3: CASISSSEPGNQPQHF. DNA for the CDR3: TGTGCCAGCATTAGTAGTTCTGAACCGGGCAATCAGCCCCAGCATTTT.

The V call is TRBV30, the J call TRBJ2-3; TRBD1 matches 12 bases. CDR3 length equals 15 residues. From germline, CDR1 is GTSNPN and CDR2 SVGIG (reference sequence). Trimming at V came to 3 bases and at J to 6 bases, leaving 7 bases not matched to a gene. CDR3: CAWSPGDRGRDTQYF. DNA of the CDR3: TGTGCCTGGAGCCCGGGGGACAGGGGGCGGGATACGCAGTATTTT.

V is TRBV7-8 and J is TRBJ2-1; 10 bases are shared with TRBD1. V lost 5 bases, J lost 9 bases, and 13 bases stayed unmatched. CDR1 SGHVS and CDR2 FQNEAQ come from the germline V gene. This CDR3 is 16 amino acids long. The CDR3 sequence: CASSPHRDRGFSEQFF. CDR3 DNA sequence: TGTGCCAGCAGCCCCCACCGGGACAGGGGTTTCAGTGAGCAGTTCTTC.

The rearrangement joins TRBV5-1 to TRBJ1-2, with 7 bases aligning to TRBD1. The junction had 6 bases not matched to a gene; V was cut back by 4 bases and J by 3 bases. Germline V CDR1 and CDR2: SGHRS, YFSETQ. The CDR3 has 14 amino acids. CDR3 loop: CASSPGDSDYGYTF. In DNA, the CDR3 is TGCGCCAGCAGCCCAGGGGACAGCGACTATGGCTACACCTTC.

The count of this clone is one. CDR3 nucleotide sequence: TGCGCCAGCAGCCAATTCGGGACAGGGGAGACTTCTGGAAACACCATATATTTT. Residues: CASSQFGTGETSGNTIYF. This chain connects TRBV4-1 to TRBJ1-3, with TRBD1 identical over 10 bases. This CDR3 has 18 residues. Germline CDR1 and CDR2: MGHRA and YSYEKL. V lost 2 bases, J lost 1 base, and 8 bases stayed unmatched.

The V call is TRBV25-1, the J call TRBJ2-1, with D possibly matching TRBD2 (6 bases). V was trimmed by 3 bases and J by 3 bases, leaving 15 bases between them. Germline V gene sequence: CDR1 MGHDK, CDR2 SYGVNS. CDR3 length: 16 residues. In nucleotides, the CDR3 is TGTGCCAGCAGTGATGTTTGGGAGGACGGCTACAATGAGCAGTTCTTC. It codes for CASSDVWEDGYNEQFF.

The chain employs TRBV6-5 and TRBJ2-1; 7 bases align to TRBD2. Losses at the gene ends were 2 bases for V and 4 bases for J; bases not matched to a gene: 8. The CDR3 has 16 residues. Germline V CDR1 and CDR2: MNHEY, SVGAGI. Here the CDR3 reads CASSYHSGAPYNEQFF. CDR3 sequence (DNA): TGTGCCAGCAGTTACCACAGCGGGGCCCCTTACAATGAGCAGTTCTTC.